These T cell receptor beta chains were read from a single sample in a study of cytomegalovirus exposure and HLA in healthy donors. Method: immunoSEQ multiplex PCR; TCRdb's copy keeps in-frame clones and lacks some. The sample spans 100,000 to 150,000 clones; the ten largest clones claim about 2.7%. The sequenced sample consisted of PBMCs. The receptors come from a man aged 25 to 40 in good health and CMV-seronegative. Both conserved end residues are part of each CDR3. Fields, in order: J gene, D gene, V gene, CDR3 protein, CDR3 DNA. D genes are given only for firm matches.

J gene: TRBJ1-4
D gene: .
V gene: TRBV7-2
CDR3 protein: CASSPGGQLANEKLFF
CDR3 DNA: TGTGCCAGCAGCCCAGGCGGACAGCTGGCTAATGAAAAACTGTTTTTT

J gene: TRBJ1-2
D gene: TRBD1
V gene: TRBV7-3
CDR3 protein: CASSEGTGGRNGYTF
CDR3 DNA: TGTGCCAGCAGCGAAGGGACAGGGGGAAGGAATGGCTACACCTTC

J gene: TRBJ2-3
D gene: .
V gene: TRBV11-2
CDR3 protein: CASSLSDTQYF
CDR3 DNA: TGTGCCAGCAGCTTAAGCGATACGCAGTATTTT

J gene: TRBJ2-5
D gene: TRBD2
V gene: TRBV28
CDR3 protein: CASSSGLAGGEEEETQYF
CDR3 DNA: TGTGCCAGCAGTTCCGGACTAGCGGGAGGGGAGGAGGAAGAGACCCAGTACTTC

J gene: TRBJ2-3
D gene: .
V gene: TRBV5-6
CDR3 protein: CASSLFPGMGSGTQYF
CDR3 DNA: TGTGCCAGCAGCTTGTTTCCCGGGATGGGCAGTGGTACGCAGTATTTT

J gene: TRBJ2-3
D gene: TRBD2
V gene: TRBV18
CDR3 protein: CASSPGDHGLAGVGDAGVYTQYF
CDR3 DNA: TGTGCCAGCTCACCGGGGGATCACGGACTAGCGGGAGTGGGAGATGCAGGTGTATATACGCAGTATTTT

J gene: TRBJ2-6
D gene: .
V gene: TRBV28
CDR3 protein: CASSPGVGGANVLTF
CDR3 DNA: TGTGCCAGCAGCCCAGGGGTTGGCGGGGCCAACGTCCTGACTTTC

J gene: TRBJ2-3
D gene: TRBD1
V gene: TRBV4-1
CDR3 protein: CASSQDRTGGWDTQYF
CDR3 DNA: TGCGCCAGCAGCCAAGATCGGACAGGGGGCTGGGATACGCAGTATTTT

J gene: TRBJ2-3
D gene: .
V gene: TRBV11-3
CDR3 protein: CASSSGQRDTQYF
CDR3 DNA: TGTGCCAGCAGCTCCGGACAGCGGGATACGCAGTATTTT

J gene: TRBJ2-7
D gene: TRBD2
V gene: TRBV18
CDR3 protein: CASSPIRTSGTYEQYF
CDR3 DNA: TGTGCCAGCTCACCCATCCGGACTAGCGGGACCTACGAGCAGTACTTC

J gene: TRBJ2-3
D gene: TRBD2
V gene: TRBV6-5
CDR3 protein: CASGLAGDKDTQYF
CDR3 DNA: TGTGCCAGCGGTTTAGCGGGAGATAAAGATACGCAGTATTTT

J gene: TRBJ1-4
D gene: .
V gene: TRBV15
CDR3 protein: CATSLRTVNEKLFF
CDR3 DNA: TGTGCCACCAGCCTCCGGACAGTTAATGAAAAACTGTTTTTT

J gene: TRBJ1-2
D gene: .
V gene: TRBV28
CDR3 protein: CATRTGANYGYTF
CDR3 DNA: TGTGCCACCCGTACAGGAGCTAACTATGGCTACACCTTC

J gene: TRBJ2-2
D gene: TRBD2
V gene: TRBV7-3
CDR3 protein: CASSATSGHGELFF
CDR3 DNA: TGTGCCAGCAGCGCCACTAGCGGTCATGGGGAGCTGTTTTTT

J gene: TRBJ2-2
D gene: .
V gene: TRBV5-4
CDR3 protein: CASSLDTGTNTGELFF
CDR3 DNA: TGTGCCAGCAGCTTGGACACAGGAACGAACACCGGGGAGCTGTTTTTT

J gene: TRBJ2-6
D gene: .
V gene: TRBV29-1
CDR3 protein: CSVIPQGTLSGANVLTF
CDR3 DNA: TGCAGCGTGATCCCACAGGGGACTTTATCTGGGGCCAACGTCCTGACTTTC

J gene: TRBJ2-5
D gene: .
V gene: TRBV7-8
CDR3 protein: CTSSVIETQYF
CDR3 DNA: TGTACCAGCAGCGTCATAGAGACCCAGTACTTC

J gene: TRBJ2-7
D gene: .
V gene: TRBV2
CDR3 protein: CASSESTVDYEQYF
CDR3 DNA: TGTGCCAGCAGTGAGAGTACAGTTGATTACGAGCAGTACTTC

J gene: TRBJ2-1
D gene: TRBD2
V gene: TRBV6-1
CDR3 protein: CASSPTSGALNEQFF
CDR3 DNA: TGTGCCAGCAGCCCGACTAGCGGGGCCCTCAATGAGCAGTTCTTC

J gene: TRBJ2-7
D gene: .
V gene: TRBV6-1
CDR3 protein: CASSGVAPSYEQYF
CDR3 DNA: TGTGCCAGCAGTGGGGTAGCTCCCTCCTACGAGCAGTACTTC

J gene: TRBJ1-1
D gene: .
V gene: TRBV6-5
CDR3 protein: CASSYRRGNTEAFF
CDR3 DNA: TGTGCCAGCAGTTACAGACGGGGGAACACTGAAGCTTTCTTT

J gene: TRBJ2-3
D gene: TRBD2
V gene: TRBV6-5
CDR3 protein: CASSAGLAGTDTQYF
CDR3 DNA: TGTGCCAGCAGTGCAGGACTAGCGGGCACAGATACGCAGTATTTT

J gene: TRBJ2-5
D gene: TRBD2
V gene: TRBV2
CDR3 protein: CASRGLASDETQYF
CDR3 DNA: TGTGCCAGCAGGGGACTAGCTTCGGATGAGACCCAGTACTTC

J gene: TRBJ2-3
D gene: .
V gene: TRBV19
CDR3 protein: CASSIGLGADTQYF
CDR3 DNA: TGTGCCAGTAGTATAGGTCTGGGGGCCGATACGCAGTATTTT

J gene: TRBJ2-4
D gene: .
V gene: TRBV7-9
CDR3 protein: CASSYDLAKNIQYF
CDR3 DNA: TGTGCCAGCAGCTACGACTTAGCCAAAAACATTCAGTACTTC

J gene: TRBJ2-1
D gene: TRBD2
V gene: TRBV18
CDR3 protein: CASSSTRESSYNEQFF
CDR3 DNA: TGTGCCAGCTCGTCCACGCGGGAGTCATCCTACAATGAGCAGTTCTTC

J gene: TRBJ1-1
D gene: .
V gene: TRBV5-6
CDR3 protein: CASSFGQRNTEAFF
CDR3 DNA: TGTGCCAGCAGCTTCGGACAGAGGAACACTGAAGCTTTCTTT

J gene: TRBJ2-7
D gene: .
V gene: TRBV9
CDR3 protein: CASSLQGAGRDEQYF
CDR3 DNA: TGTGCCAGCAGCTTACAGGGGGCCGGGAGGGACGAGCAGTACTTC

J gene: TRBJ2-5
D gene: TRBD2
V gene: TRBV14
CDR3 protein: CASSQDRLALRKTQYF
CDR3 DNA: TGTGCCAGCAGCCAAGATCGACTAGCTTTGCGGAAGACCCAGTACTTC

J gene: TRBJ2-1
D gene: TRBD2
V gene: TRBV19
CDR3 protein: CASSILPAGELNEQFF
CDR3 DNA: TGTGCCAGTAGTATATTACCAGCGGGAGAGTTGAATGAGCAGTTCTTC

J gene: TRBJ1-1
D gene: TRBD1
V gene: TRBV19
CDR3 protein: CASRAGQMNTEAFF
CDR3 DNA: TGTGCCAGTAGGGCGGGACAGATGAACACTGAAGCTTTCTTT

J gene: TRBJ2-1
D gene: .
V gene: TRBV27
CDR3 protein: CASSERAYTVQFF
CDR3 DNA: TGTGCCAGCAGCGAGCGGGCGTACACCGTGCAGTTCTTC

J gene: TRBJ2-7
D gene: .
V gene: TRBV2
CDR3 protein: CASSEALGAPYYEQYF
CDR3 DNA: TGTGCCAGCAGTGAAGCGCTGGGGGCCCCCTACTACGAGCAGTACTTC

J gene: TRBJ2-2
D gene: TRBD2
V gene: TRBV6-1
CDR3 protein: CASSGGLAGVNSGELFF
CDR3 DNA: TGTGCCAGCAGTGGGGGACTAGCGGGAGTTAATAGCGGGGAGCTGTTTTTT

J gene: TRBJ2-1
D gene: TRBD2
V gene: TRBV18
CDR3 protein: CASSPDKREAGGQDEQFF
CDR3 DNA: TGTGCCAGCTCACCGGACAAACGTGAAGCGGGAGGGCAGGATGAGCAGTTCTTC

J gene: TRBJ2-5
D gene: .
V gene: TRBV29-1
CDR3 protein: CSVRRGFGEQYF
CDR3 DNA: TGCAGCGTTCGCCGGGGTTTCGGGGAGCAGTACTTC

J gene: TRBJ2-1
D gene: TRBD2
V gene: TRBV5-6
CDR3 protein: CASSPRTSGYTYNEQFF
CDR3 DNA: TGTGCCAGCAGCCCCCGGACTAGCGGGTATACCTACAATGAGCAGTTCTTC

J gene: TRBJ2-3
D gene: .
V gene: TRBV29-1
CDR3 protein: CSVDGGVDTQYF
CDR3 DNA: TGCAGCGTTGACGGCGGCGTGGATACGCAGTATTTT

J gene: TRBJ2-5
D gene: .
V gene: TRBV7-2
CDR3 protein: CASSLGGGSQTQYF
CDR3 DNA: TGTGCCAGCAGCTTAGGGGGGGGCAGTCAGACCCAGTACTTC

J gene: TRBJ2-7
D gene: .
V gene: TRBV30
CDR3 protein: CAWGLSYEQYF
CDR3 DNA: TGTGCCTGGGGACTATCCTACGAGCAGTACTTC

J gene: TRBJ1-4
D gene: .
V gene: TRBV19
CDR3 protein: CASSESATNEKLFF
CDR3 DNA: TGTGCCAGTAGCGAGAGTGCAACTAATGAAAAACTGTTTTTT

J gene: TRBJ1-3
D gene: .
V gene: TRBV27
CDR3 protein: CASSPNARLLGNTIYF
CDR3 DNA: TGTGCCAGCAGTCCTAACGCCCGCTTGCTCGGAAACACCATATATTTT

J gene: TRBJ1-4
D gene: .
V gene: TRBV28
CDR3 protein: CASYGGVLEKLFF
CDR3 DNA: TGTGCCAGCTACGGGGGGGTTCTTGAAAAACTGTTTTTT

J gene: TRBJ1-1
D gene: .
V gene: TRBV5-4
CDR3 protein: CASSFPPGTEAFF
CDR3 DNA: TGTGCCAGCAGCTTTCCCCCAGGGACTGAAGCTTTCTTT

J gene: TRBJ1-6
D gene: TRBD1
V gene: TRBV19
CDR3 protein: CASSSFRTGGNNSPLHF
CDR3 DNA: TGTGCCAGTAGTAGCTTCCGGACAGGGGGCAATAATTCACCCCTCCACTTT

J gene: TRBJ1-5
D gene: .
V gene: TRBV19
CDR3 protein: CAPLSQSKQPQHF
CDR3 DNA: TGTGCCCCGCTGTCACAGAGTAAGCAGCCCCAGCATTTT

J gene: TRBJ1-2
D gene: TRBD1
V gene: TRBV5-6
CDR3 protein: CASSFFAPGQGVNYGYTF
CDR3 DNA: TGTGCCAGCAGCTTTTTTGCCCCGGGACAGGGAGTTAACTATGGCTACACCTTC

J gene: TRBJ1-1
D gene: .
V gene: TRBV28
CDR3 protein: CAAGGPNTEAFF
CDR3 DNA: TGTGCCGCGGGGGGCCCGAACACTGAAGCTTTCTTT

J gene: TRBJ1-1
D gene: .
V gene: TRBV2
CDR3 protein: CASSESPESIEAFF
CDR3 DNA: TGTGCCAGCAGTGAATCCCCCGAGAGCATTGAAGCTTTCTTT

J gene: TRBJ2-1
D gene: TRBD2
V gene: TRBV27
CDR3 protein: CASRLLAGVKVEQFF
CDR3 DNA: TGTGCCAGCAGGTTACTAGCGGGAGTTAAAGTTGAGCAGTTCTTC

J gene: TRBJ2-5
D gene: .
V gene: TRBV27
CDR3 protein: CASSLRGGYQETQYF
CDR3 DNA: TGTGCCAGCAGTTTGAGGGGGGGGTACCAAGAGACCCAGTACTTC